The 6 T cell receptor beta chains below come from one sample, sequenced in a study of blood T cells in healthy people across ages. The authors ran a second PCR of 7 to 11 cycles using a sample-barcoded 5' primer and a J-beta primer mix. Via MiXCR, TCRdb re-called the 5' RACE reads, giving one row per CDR3 protein. This table has some 1.7 million distinct CDR3 sequences, roughly 28% appearing once. The sequencing input was blood. Receptors originate from a woman aged 30 to 39 in good health.

This clonotype was observed at least ten times. The chain couples TRBV12-3 or TRBV12-4 to TRBJ2-7; D unclear. The CDR3 sequence is 14 residues long. Trimming stripped 6 bases from V and 2 bases from J, with 14 bases between. CDR3 protein: CASSPVSAPYEQYF. DNA for the CDR3: TGTGCCAGCAGCCCCGTTTCTGCCCCCTACGAGCAGTACTTC.

In the case of this clonotype: Possible read error: a much larger clone is one base away. The chain uses TRBV10-1 and TRBJ2-3, with a possible D match to TRBD2 (5 bases). Trimming removed 6 bases at V and 8 bases at J, with 15 bases between. Germline V lookup: CDR1 WNHNN, CDR2 SYGVQD (reference sequence). This CDR3 spans 13 amino acids. This CDR3 reads CASSDPGRSTQYF. DNA for the CDR3: TGCGCCAGCAGCGATCCGGGGAGATCTACGCAGTATTTT.

The genes are TRBV21-1 and TRBJ1-1; the table's D call, TRBD1, has no DNA check behind it. TRBV21-1 is a recognized pseudogene. The CDR3 is 14 residues long. In DNA, the CDR3 is TGTGCCAGCAGCCGGATCGGGGGACGGGCTGAAGCTTTCTTT. As protein: CASSRIGGRAEAFF.

In this sample, this clonotype turned up many times. The chain recombines TRBV4-1 with TRBJ2-5, with 7 bases aligning to TRBD2. With V trimmed by 2 bases and J by 2 bases, 14 bases remained unmatched. The CDR3 has 18 residues. In germline, CDR1 is MGHRA, CDR2 YSYEKL. CDR3 sequence (DNA): TGCGCCAGCAGCCAAAGTGGGGGGGTTGGCGGGGTACAAGAGACCCAGTACTTC. Amino acid sequence: CASSQSGGVGGVQETQYF.

This clonotype was seen only once. The rearrangement joins TRBV20-1 to TRBJ1-5; possible D gene TRBD1, 5 bases. The CDR3 covers 15 residues. V was shortened by 5 bases and J by 4 bases, with 18 bases between the two germline ends. Germline V gene sequence: CDR1 DFQATT, CDR2 SNEGSKA (reference sequence). The CDR3 nucleotides are TGCAGTGCTTTTGATGTGGGACGGGAGAATCAGCCCCAGCATTTT. Protein: CSAFDVGRENQPQHF.

This clonotype was picked up a small number of times. The J gene is TRBJ1-4, the V gene TRBV5-1, with a possible D match to TRBD1 (5 bases). In germline, CDR1 is SGHRS, CDR2 YFSETQ. V was shortened by 2 bases and J by 0 bases, with 11 bases between the two germline ends. The CDR3 contains 16 residues. CDR3 region: CASSFLGHSTNEKLFF. In DNA form, the CDR3 reads TGCGCCAGCAGCTTCCTCGGACATTCAACTAATGAAAAACTGTTTTTT. The whole variable domain, remainder taken from reference TRBV5-1 and TRBJ1-4, is KAGVTQTPRYLIKTRGQQVTLSCSPISGHRSVSWYQQTPGQGLQFLFEYFSETQRNKGNFPGRFSGRQFSNSRSEMNVSTLELGDSALYLCASSFLGHSTNEKLFFGSGTQLSVL.